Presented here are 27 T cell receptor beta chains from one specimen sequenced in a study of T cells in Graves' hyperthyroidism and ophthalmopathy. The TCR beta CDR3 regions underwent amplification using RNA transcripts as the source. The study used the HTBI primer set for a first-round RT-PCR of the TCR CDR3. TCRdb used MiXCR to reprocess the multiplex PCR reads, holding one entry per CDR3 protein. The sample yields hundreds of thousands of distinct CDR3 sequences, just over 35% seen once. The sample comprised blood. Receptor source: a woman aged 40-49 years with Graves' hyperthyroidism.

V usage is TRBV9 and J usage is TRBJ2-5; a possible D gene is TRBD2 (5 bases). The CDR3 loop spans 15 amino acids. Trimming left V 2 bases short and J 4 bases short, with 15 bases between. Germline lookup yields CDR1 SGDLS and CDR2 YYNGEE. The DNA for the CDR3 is TGTGCCAGCAGCGTGGGATCTACCGAGGGAGAGACCCAGTACTTC. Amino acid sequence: CASSVGSTEGETQYF.

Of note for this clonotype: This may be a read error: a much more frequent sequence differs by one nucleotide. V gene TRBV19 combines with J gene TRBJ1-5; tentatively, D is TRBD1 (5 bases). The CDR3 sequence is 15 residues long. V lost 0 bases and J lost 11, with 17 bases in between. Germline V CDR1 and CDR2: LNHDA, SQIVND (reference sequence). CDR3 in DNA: TGTGCCAGTAGTATAGATGGGGACCGAGGGCAGACCCAGCATTTT. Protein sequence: CASSIDGDRGQTQHF.

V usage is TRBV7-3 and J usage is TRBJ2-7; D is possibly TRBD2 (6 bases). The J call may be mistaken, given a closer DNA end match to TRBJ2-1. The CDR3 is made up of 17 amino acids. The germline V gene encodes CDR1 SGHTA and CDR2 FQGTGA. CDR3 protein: CASSLRGGGVPYNEQFF. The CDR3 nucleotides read TGTGCCAGCAGCTTAAGGGGAGGAGGAGTACCCTACAATGAGCAGTTCTTC.

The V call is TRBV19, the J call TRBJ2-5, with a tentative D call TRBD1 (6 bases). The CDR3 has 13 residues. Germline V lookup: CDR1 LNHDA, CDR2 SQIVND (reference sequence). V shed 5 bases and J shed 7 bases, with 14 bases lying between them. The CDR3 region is CASSWGLRGTQYF. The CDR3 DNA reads TGTGCCAGTAGTTGGGGGCTCAGGGGGACCCAGTACTTC.

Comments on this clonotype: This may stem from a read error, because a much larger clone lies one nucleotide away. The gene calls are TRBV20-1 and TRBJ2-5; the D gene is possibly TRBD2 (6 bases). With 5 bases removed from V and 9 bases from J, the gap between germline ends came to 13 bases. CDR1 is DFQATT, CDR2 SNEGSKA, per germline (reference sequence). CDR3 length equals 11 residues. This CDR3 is CSAFTGEAQYF. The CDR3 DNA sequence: TGCAGTGCTTTTACGGGGGAGGCCCAGTACTTC.

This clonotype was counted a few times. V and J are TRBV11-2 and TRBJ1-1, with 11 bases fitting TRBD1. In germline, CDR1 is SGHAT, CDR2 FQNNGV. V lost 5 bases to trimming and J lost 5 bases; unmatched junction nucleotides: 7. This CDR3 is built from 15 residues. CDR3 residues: CASSTGQGEVTEAFF. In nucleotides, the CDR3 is TGTGCCAGCAGCACGGGACAGGGGGAGGTGACTGAAGCTTTCTTT.

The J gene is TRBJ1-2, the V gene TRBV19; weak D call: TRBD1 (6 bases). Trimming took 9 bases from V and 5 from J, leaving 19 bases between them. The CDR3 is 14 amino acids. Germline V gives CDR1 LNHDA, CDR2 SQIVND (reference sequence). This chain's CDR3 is CASSRRGAAYGYTF. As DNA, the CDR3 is TGTGCCAGCAGCCGGAGGGGGGCCGCATATGGCTACACCTTC.

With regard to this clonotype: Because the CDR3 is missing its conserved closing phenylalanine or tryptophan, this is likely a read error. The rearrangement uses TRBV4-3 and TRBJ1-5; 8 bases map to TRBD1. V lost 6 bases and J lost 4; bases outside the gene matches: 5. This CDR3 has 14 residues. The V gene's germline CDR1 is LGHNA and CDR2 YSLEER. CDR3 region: CASSSGQGNQPQHL. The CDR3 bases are TGCGCCAGCAGTTCCGGACAGGGAAATCAGCCCCAGCATCTT.

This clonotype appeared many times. The chain's CDR3 is CASSEAPPGQGNDEQYF. The CDR3 DNA sequence: TGTGCCAGCAGTGAAGCACCTCCGGGACAGGGTAACGACGAGCAGTACTTC. The J gene is TRBJ2-7, the V gene TRBV2; 9 nucleotides match TRBD1. J gave up 5 bases and V 0 bases, and 11 bases lay outside the gene matches. The CDR3 runs 17 residues. Germline assignment: CDR1 SNHLY and CDR2 FYNNEI.

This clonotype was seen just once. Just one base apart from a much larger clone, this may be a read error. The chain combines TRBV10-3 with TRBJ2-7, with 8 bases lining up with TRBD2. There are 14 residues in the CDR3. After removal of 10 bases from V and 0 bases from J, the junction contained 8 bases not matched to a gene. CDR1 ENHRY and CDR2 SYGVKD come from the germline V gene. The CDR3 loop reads CATSQTSDSYEQYF. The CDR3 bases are TGTGCCACCAGCCAGACTAGCGACTCCTACGAGCAGTACTTC.

The CDR3 coding sequence is TGTGCCAGCCCCCTAGCGGGAGGGAGAAACACCGGGGAGCTGTTTTTT. This codes for CASPLAGGRNTGELFF. This chain joins TRBV6-4 and TRBJ2-2; 12 bases are a match to TRBD2. Germline trimming cut 8 bases from V and 2 bases from J; bases unmatched to any gene: 6. Per the germline V gene, CDR1 is MRHNA and CDR2 is SNTAGT. The CDR3 length is 16 residues.

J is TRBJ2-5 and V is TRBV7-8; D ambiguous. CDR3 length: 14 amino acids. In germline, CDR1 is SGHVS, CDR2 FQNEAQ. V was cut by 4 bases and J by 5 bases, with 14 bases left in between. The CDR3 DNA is TGTGCCAGCAGCTCCCGGGCGAACGGTGAGACCCAGTACTTC. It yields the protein CASSSRANGETQYF.

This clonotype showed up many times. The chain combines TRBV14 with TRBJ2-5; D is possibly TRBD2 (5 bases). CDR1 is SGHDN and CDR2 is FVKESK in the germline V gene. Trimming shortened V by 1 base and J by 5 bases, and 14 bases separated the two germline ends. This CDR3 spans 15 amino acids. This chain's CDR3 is CASSQGTGVKETQYF. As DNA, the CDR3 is TGTGCCAGCAGCCAAGGGACTGGCGTAAAGGAGACCCAGTACTTC. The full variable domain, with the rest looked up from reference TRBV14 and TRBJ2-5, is EAGVTQFPSHSVIEKGQTVTLRCDPISGHDNLYWYRRVMGKEIKFLLHFVKESKQDESGMPNNRFLAERTGGTYSTLKVQPAELEDSGVYFCASSQGTGVKETQYFGPGTRLLVL.

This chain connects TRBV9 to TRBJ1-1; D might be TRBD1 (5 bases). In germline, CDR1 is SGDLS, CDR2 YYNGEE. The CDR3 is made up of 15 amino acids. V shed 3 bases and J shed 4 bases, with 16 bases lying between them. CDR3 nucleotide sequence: TGTGCCAGCAGCGAATCCGGGACGGTGAGCACTGAAGCTTTCTTT. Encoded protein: CASSESGTVSTEAFF.

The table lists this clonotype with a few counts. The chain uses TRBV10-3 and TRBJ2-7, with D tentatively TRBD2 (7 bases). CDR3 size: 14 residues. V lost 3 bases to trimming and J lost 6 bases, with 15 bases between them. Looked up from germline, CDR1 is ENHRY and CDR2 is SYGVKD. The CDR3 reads CAISDGLGGAEQYF. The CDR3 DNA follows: TGTGCCATCAGTGACGGGCTAGGGGGGGCCGAGCAGTACTTC.

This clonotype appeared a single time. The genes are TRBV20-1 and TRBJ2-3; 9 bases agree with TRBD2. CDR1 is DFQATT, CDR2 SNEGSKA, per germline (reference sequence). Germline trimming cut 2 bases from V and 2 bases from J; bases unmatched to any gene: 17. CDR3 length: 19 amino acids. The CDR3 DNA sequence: TGCAGTGCTAGATCTCCCAAAATATTGGCGGGAGGGTCCACAGATACGCAGTATTTT. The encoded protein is CSARSPKILAGGSTDTQYF.

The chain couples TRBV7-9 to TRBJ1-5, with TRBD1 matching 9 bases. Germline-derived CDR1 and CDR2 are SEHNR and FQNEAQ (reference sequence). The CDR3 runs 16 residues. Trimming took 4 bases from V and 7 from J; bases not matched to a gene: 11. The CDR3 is CASSSPLDRGSQPQHF. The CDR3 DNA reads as TGTGCCAGCAGCTCTCCGCTAGACAGGGGGAGCCAGCCCCAGCATTTT.

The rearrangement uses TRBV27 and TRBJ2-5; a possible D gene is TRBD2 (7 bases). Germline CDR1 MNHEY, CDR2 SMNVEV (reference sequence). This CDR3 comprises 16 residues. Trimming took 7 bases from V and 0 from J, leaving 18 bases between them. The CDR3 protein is CASTLGEGTYQETQYF. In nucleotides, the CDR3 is TGTGCCAGCACGTTGGGGGAGGGGACATACCAAGAGACCCAGTACTTC.

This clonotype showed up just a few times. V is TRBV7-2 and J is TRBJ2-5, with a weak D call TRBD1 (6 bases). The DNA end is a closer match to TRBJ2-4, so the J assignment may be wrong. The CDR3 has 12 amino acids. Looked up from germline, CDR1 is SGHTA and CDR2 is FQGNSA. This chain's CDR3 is CASSGQRDIQYF. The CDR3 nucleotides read TGTGCCTCCAGCGGACAGCGTGACATTCAGTACTTC.

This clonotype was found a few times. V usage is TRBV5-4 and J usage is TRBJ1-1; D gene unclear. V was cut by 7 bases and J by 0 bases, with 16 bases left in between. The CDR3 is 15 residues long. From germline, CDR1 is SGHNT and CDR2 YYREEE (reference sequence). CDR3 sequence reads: CASEKNDRMNTEAFF. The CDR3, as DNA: TGTGCCAGCGAGAAAAATGATAGAATGAACACTGAAGCTTTCTTT.

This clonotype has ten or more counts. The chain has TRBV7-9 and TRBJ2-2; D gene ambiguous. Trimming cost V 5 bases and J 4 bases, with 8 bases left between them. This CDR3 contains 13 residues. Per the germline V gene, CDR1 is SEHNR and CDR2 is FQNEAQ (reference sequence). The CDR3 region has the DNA TGTGCCAGCAGCCCAGACGGCACCGGGGAGCTGTTTTTT. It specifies CASSPDGTGELFF.

The CDR3 DNA follows: TGTGCCAGCAGTTTTAAAAGGACGGATGGCCGCACCTTC. It specifies CASSFKRTDGRTF. The J gene is TRBJ1-2, the V gene TRBV12-3 or TRBV12-4; D remains unclear. This CDR3 region has 13 residues. Trimming cost V 3 bases and J 13 bases, with 18 bases left between them.

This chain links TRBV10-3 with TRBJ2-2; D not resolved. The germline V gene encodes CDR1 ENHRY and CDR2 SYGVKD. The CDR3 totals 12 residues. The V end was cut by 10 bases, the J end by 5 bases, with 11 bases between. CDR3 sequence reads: CASRIATGELFF. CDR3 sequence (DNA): TGTGCCAGCAGGATAGCTACCGGGGAGCTGTTTTTT.

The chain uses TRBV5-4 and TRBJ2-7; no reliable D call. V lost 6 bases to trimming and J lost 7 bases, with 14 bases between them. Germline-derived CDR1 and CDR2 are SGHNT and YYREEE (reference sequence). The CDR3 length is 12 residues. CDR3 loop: CASIQKNGEQYF. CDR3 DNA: TGTGCCAGCATCCAGAAAAACGGAGAGCAGTACTTC.

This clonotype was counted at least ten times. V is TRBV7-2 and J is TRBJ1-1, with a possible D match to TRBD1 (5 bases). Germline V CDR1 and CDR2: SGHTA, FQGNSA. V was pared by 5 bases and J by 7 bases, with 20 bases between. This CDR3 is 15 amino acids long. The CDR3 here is CASSTTRVGGVEAFF. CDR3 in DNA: TGTGCCAGCAGCACGACAAGGGTGGGGGGAGTTGAAGCTTTCTTT.

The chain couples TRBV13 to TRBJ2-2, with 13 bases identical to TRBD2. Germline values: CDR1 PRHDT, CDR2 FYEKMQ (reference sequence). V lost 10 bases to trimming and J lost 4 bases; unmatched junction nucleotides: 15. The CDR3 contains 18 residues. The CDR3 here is CATGNKLAGGLLTGELFF. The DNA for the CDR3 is TGTGCCACCGGCAATAAACTAGCGGGAGGGCTCCTCACCGGGGAGCTGTTTTTT. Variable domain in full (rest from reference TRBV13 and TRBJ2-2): AAGVIQSPRHLIKEKRETATLKCYPIPRHDTVYWYQQGPGQDPQFLISFYEKMQSDKGSIPDRFSAQQFSDYHSELNMSSLELGDSALYFCATGNKLAGGLLTGELFFGEGSRLTVL.

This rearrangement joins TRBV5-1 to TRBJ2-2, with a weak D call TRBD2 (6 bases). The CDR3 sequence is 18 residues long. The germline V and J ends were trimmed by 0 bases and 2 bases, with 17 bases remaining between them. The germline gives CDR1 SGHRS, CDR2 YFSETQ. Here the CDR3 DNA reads TGCGCCAGCAGCTTGGGACTAGTGGGAGTCGGTAACACCGGGGAGCTGTTTTTT. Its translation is CASSLGLVGVGNTGELFF.